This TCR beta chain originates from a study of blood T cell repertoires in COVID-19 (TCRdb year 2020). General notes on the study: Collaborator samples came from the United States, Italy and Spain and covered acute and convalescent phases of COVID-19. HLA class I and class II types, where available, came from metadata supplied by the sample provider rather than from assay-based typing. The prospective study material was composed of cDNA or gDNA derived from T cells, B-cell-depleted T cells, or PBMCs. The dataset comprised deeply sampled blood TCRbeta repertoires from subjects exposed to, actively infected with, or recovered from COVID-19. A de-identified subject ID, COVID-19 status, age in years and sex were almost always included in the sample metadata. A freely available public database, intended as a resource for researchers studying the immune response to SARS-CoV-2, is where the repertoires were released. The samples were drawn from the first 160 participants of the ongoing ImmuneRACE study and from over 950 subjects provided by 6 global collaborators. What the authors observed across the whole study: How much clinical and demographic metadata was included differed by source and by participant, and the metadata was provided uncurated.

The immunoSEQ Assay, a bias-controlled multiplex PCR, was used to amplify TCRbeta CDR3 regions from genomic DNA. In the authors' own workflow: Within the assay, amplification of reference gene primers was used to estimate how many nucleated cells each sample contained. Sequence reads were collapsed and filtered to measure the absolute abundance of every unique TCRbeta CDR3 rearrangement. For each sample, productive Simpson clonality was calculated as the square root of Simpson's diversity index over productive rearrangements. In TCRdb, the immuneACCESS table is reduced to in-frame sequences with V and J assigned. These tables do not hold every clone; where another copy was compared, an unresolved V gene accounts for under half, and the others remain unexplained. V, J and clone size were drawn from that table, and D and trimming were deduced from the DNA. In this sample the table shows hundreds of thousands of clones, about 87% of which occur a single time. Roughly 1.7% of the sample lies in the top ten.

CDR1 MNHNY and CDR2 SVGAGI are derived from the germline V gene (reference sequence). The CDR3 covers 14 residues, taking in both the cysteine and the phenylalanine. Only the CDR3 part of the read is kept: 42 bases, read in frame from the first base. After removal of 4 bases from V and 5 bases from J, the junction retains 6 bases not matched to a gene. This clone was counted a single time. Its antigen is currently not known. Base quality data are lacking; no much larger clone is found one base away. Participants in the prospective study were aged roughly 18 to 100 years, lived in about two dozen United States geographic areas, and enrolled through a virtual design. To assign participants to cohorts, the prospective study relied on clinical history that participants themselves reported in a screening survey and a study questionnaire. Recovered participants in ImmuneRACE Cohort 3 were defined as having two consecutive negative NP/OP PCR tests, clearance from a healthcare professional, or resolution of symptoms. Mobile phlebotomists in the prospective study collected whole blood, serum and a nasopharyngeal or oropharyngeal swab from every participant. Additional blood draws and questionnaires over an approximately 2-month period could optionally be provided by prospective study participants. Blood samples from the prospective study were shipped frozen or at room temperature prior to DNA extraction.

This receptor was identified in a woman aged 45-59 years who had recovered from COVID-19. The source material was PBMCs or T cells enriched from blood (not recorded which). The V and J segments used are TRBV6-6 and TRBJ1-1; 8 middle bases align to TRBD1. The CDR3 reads CASSWGQERTEAFF. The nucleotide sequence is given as TGTGCCAGCAGTTGGGGACAGGAGAGAACTGAAGCTTTCTTT.